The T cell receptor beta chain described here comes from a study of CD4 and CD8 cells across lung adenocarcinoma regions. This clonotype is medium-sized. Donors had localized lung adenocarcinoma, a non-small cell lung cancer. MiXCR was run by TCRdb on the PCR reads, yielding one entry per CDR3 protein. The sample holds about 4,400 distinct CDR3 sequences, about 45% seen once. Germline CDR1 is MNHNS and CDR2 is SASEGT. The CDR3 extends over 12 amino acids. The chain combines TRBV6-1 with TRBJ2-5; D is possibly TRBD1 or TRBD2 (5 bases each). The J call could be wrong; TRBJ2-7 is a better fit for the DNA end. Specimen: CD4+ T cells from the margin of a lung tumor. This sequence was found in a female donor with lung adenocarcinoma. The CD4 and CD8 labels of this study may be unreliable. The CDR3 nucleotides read TGTGCCAGCAGTGAAGGGGACCGCGAGCAGTACTTC. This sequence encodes CASSEGDREQYF.